This T cell receptor (beta chain) was retrieved from a study of CD8 T cells in Susac syndrome. When the RNA was reverse transcribed, random hexamers were used with an input of roughly 0.45 to 1 ug. TCRdb re-derived calls from the immunoSEQ multiplex PCR reads in MiXCR, one entry per CDR3 protein. This sample has roughly 400,000 distinct CDR3 sequences; approximately 89% occur once, and the top ten carry more than 0.09%. The V gene lost 0 bases and the J gene lost 4 bases, with 9 bases spanning the gap. The V gene's germline CDR1 is LGHDT and CDR2 YNNKEL (reference sequence). The CDR3 is made up of 14 amino acids.

The sample was CD8+ T cells from PBMCs. The rearrangement links TRBV3-1 to TRBJ1-1, with D maybe TRBD1 (5 bases). This receptor was taken from a human donor with multiple sclerosis. The CDR3 sequence: CASSQEPGSTEAFF. CDR3 coding DNA: TGTGCCAGCAGCCAAGAGCCAGGGAGCACTGAAGCTTTCTTT.